This T cell receptor beta chain was captured by sequencing in a study of shared clonotypes between healthy human individuals. Across the study: Donor ages ranged 18 to 49 years: a couple of women, a few men.

The authors loaded 200 ng DNA, 25,000 to 30,000 T cell genomes, into sorted-subset replicate PCRs. Original analysis: Filtering differed, since immunoSEQ gave only junction sequences and no quality scores. TCRdb's table, derived via immunoSEQ multiplex PCR, lists solely in-frame clones and lacks some. Clonal size and the V and J genes are those of that table, whereas D and trimming came from the DNA. This table holds around 2.5 million clones, over 85% found once. J lost 2 bases, V lost 2 bases, and 11 bases had no gene match. The CDR3 spans 18 residues. Germline V CDR1 and CDR2: ENHRY, SYGVKD. The sample consisted of naive CD4+ T cells from PBMCs. Sample subset: CD45RA+ positively selected. This sequence joins TRBV10-3 and TRBJ1-4, with TRBD1 matching over 7 bases. The source is a man aged 18 to 30 in good health. Some clones in this sample may be carry-over from other donors' samples. CDR3 coding DNA: TGTGCCATCAGTGAGGGGATACAGGGGATGATTACTAATGAAAAACTGTTTTTT. Protein: CAISEGIQGMITNEKLFF.